This TCR beta chain was identified in a study of blood T cell repertoires in COVID-19. Trimming pared 8 bases from V and 6 bases from J, leaving 13 bases between. There are 11 residues in the CDR3. Germline V gene sequence: CDR1 DFQATT, CDR2 SNEGSKA (reference sequence). Using immunoSEQ multiplex PCR, the repertoire was profiled, and TCRdb retains in-frame clones only, with some absent. Of approximately 250,000 clones in the sample, 85% were seen once. V gene TRBV20-1 combines with J gene TRBJ1-2; a possible D gene is TRBD1 (6 bases). The sequencing sample was made of PBMCs or T cells enriched from blood (not recorded which). The receptor comes from a woman in her forties or fifties with acute COVID-19. CDR3 sequence reads: CSPQGRDGYTF. The CDR3 bases are TGCAGTCCTCAGGGGAGAGATGGCTACACCTTC.